Listed below are T cell receptor beta chains from one sample, sequenced in a study of shared clonotypes between healthy human individuals. Assay used: immunoSEQ multiplex PCR; TCRdb lists only in-frame clones, some missing. The table lists roughly 2 million clones, 85% to 95% of them singletons. Material: naive CD4+ T cells sorted from blood. These receptors all stem from a man younger than 35 in good health. CDR3s include the opening cysteine and the closing phenylalanine or tryptophan. Each record gives: CDR3 length, V gene, clone size, J gene, D gene, CDR3 protein, CDR3 DNA. A D gene is named only where the DNA matches it firmly. Not every row has a clone size; where given, it reads once, few, many or a size class.

>14|TRBV28|once|TRBJ2-3|-
CASSLGGKGDTQYF
TGTGCCAGCAGTTTAGGCGGGAAAGGGGATACGCAGTATTTT
>16|TRBV5-6|once|TRBJ2-5|-
CASSFYGAARQETQYF
TGTGCCAGCAGCTTCTACGGTGCTGCAAGGCAAGAGACCCAGTACTTC
>15|TRBV11-2|-|TRBJ2-5|-
CASSLGQSNQETQYF
TGTGCCAGCAGCTTAGGACAGTCGAACCAAGAGACCCAGTACTTC
>17|TRBV15|-|TRBJ1-4|TRBD1
CATSRSGQGVSKEKLFF
TGTGCCACCAGCAGATCCGGACAGGGAGTTTCGAAAGAAAAACTGTTTTTT
>16|TRBV9|-|TRBJ1-2|-
CASSPRPDHSNYGYTF
TGTGCCAGCAGCCCCCGCCCGGACCACTCTAACTATGGCTACACCTTC
>14|TRBV2|-|TRBJ2-7|TRBD2
CASSVPGLIYEQYF
TGTGCCAGCAGTGTACCGGGACTAATCTACGAGCAGTACTTC
>14|TRBV6-5|-|TRBJ1-2|-
CASSRTAPGYGYTF
TGTGCCAGCAGTCGGACAGCCCCAGGCTATGGCTACACCTTC
>11|TRBV6-5|-|TRBJ1-4|-
CVSSRGEKLFF
TGTGTCAGCAGTCGGGGTGAAAAACTGTTTTTT
>15|TRBV11-2|-|TRBJ1-1|-
CASSREPGGNTEAFF
TGTGCCAGCAGCCGCGAGCCCGGGGGGAACACTGAAGCTTTCTTT
>16|TRBV19|-|TRBJ2-4|TRBD2
CASSISGSGVKNIQYF
TGTGCCAGTAGTATAAGCGGGAGCGGGGTCAAAAACATTCAGTACTTC
>14|TRBV5-1|-|TRBJ2-7|-
CASSLVPGRYEQYF
TGCGCCAGCAGCTTGGTCCCGGGGCGCTACGAGCAGTACTTC
>15|TRBV6-6|-|TRBJ1-2|-
CASSQGRGTNYGYTF
TGTGCCAGCAGCCAAGGCAGGGGCACTAACTATGGCTACACCTTC
>14|TRBV19|-|TRBJ2-7|-
CASSIAEGAYEQYF
TGTGCCAGTAGTATAGCGGAGGGGGCCTACGAGCAGTACTTC
>14|TRBV6-1|-|TRBJ2-4|-
CASIADLAKNIQYF
TGTGCCAGCATCGCGGACTTAGCCAAAAACATTCAGTACTTC
>18|TRBV11-2|once|TRBJ2-3|-
CASSHPLGQLVFTDTQYF
TGTGCCAGCAGCCATCCCCTGGGACAACTGGTTTTCACAGATACGCAGTATTTT
>13|TRBV6-6|-|TRBJ1-1|-
CASSLRENTEAFF
TGTGCCAGCAGTTTAAGGGAGAACACTGAAGCTTTCTTT
>12|TRBV10-3|once|TRBJ2-2|-
CAISDAGGELFF
TGTGCCATCAGTGACGCTGGCGGGGAGCTGTTTTTT
>15|TRBV5-6|once|TRBJ2-1|-
CASSLVAGGGNEQFF
TGTGCCAGCAGCTTGGTGGCAGGTGGCGGGAATGAGCAGTTCTTC
>17|TRBV11-2|once|TRBJ2-3|TRBD2
CASSLEGAGYLADTQYF
TGTGCCAGCAGCTTAGAAGGAGCGGGATATTTGGCAGATACGCAGTATTTT
>14|TRBV10-2|-|TRBJ1-5|-
CASSYDSNNQPQHF
TGCGCCAGCAGCTACGACAGTAACAATCAGCCCCAGCATTTT
>15|TRBV9|-|TRBJ2-5|TRBD2
CASSAPSGGRETQYF
TGTGCCAGCAGCGCCCCTAGCGGGGGGCGGGAGACCCAGTACTTC
>16|TRBV18|-|TRBJ1-6|-
CASSPIAQAYNSPLHF
TGTGCCAGCTCACCAATCGCGCAGGCCTATAATTCACCCCTCCACTTT
>16|TRBV10-2|-|TRBJ1-4|-
CASSELGWGDNEKLFF
TGCGCCAGCAGTGAGCTGGGATGGGGGGATAATGAAAAACTGTTTTTT
>15|TRBV5-1|-|TRBJ1-4|-
CASSLIGGSNEKLFF
TGCGCCAGCAGCTTGATTGGGGGTTCTAATGAAAAACTGTTTTTT
>14|TRBV11-3|-|TRBJ1-1|-
CASSLSGLNTEAFF
TGTGCCAGCAGCTTATCCGGGTTGAACACTGAAGCTTTCTTT
>13|TRBV19|-|TRBJ2-7|TRBD2
CASGRDYSYEQYF
TGTGCCAGTGGGAGGGACTACTCCTACGAGCAGTACTTC
>14|TRBV30|-|TRBJ1-3|-
CAWSQQERGNTIYF
TGTGCCTGGAGTCAACAGGAGAGGGGAAACACCATATATTTT
>15|TRBV7-2|-|TRBJ2-2|TRBD2
CASSPGLAGTGELFF
TGTGCCAGCAGCCCAGGACTAGCGGGAACCGGGGAGCTGTTTTTT
>14|TRBV5-1|-|TRBJ1-4|-
CASSKGLIYEKLFF
TGCGCCAGCAGCAAAGGGTTAATCTATGAAAAACTGTTTTTT
>17|TRBV30|-|TRBJ1-3|-
CAWSVRSQGLSGNTIYF
TGTGCCTGGAGTGTACGATCCCAGGGGCTCTCTGGAAACACCATATATTTT
>16|TRBV27|once|TRBJ2-7|-
CASSSWDILGHYEQYF
TGTGCCAGCAGTTCGTGGGACATTCTAGGACACTACGAGCAGTACTTC
>14|TRBV25-1|once|TRBJ1-2|-
CASSVWERQNGYTF
TGTGCCAGCAGTGTATGGGAGCGGCAGAATGGCTACACCTTC
>15|TRBV14|-|TRBJ2-5|TRBD1
CASSHLDRDQETQYF
TGTGCCAGCAGCCACTTGGACAGGGACCAAGAGACCCAGTACTTC
>16|TRBV18|-|TRBJ1-3|-
CASSPREGSIGNTIYF
TGTGCCAGCTCACCAAGGGAAGGGTCAATTGGAAACACCATATATTTT
>14|TRBV6-5|-|TRBJ2-3|TRBD1
CASRRGRWADTQYF
TGTGCCAGCAGGAGGGGGCGCTGGGCAGATACGCAGTATTTT
>14|TRBV10-3|-|TRBJ1-5|-
CAISGDGGNQPQHF
TGTGCCATCAGTGGAGACGGGGGGAATCAGCCCCAGCATTTT
>14|TRBV18|-|TRBJ2-7|-
CASQPVRDSYEQYF
TGTGCCAGTCAACCTGTACGGGACTCCTACGAGCAGTACTTC
>15|TRBV5-6|-|TRBJ2-2|-
CASSYDGGVTGELFF
TGTGCCAGCAGCTATGACGGGGGAGTCACCGGGGAGCTGTTTTTT
>13|TRBV29-1|-|TRBJ2-4|-
CSVDPGPPNIQYF
TGCAGCGTGGATCCGGGACCACCAAACATTCAGTACTTC
>13|TRBV19|-|TRBJ2-7|-
CASSITRGYEQYF
TGTGCCAGTAGTATTACCAGGGGCTACGAGCAGTACTTC
>19|TRBV2|once|TRBJ1-6|-
CASRQGWVFSDSYNSPLHF
TGTGCCAGCAGACAGGGATGGGTATTCTCCGACTCCTATAATTCACCCCTCCACTTT
>16|TRBV19|once|TRBJ2-6|-
CASTGRGTLGANVLTF
TGTGCCAGTACGGGACGGGGAACTCTTGGGGCCAACGTCCTGACTTTC
>13|TRBV10-1|few|TRBJ2-2|-
CASSPGLPGELFF
TGCGCCAGCAGTCCTGGACTGCCTGGGGAGCTGTTTTTT
>15|TRBV10-2|-|TRBJ2-7|TRBD1
CASSEVRTGHYEQYF
TGCGCCAGCAGTGAAGTCCGGACAGGTCACTACGAGCAGTACTTC
>15|TRBV19|-|TRBJ2-7|TRBD1
CASSIAGTGSYEQYF
TGTGCCAGTAGTATAGCGGGGACAGGCTCCTACGAGCAGTACTTC